The entry that follows covers one T cell receptor (beta chain) sequence. No antigen is known for it. This entry belongs to a study of T cells in Graves' hyperthyroidism and ophthalmopathy. Study findings and constraints: In the blood, most expanded thyroid clonotypes above 0.001 appeared as well.

Authors of the study amplified TCR beta CDR3 regions from RNA transcripts. During a first-round RT-PCR of the TCR CDR3, the HTBI primer set was used. TCRdb re-called the multiplex PCR reads with MiXCR, one entry per CDR3 protein. The table lists 350,000 to 450,000 distinct CDR3 sequences, about 14% of them singletons. Germline CDR1 and CDR2: SGHRS and YFSETQ. V lost 0 bases to trimming and J lost 6 bases; unmatched junction nucleotides: 6. The CDR3 contains 16 residues. Sequencing was performed on blood. This clonotype was sampled from a man aged 45-65 years with Graves' ophthalmopathy. The chain recombines TRBV5-1 with TRBJ2-1; TRBD2 aligns across 10 bases. As DNA, the CDR3 is TGCGCCAGCAGCTTGGGCCCTAGCGGGAGCTTCAATGAGCAGTTCTTC. It codes for CASSLGPSGSFNEQFF.